This is a list of T cell receptor beta chains from one sample in a study of cytomegalovirus exposure and HLA in healthy donors. Here immunoSEQ multiplex PCR was the method, and the copy in TCRdb shows in-frame clones only, minus some. Here the sample spans 150,000 to 200,000 clones, around 90% being singletons. What was sequenced was PBMCs. The receptors stem from a woman aged 25-40 years in good health and CMV-seronegative. CDR3s include the opening cysteine and the closing phenylalanine or tryptophan. D genes are given only for firm matches. Clone size is shown for a subset of rows, as once, few, many or a class of expanded clone.

>TRBV5-4|few|NA|TRBJ1-5
TGTGCCAGCAGCTCCGACGGACAGAATCAGCCCCAGCATTTT
CASSSDGQNQPQHF
>TRBV28|NA|NA|TRBJ2-7
TGTGCCAGCAAGAACGCAGGCTACGAGCAGTACTTC
CASKNAGYEQYF
>TRBV27|NA|NA|TRBJ1-6
TGTGCCAGCAGTTTATCCGGGGATTCACCCCTCCACTTT
CASSLSGDSPLHF
>TRBV19|NA|NA|TRBJ2-7
TGTGCCAGTAGTATCACCGGAGCCCCCTACGAGCAGTACTTC
CASSITGAPYEQYF
>TRBV5-1|once|TRBD1|TRBJ1-2
TGCGCCAGCAGCTTGGGTGGGACAGGGAGTGAAGGCTACACCTTC
CASSLGGTGSEGYTF
>TRBV15|once|NA|TRBJ2-7
TGTGCCACCAGCAGAGACCAGTTTTCGGGACTGTTCGTGAACGAGCAGTACTTC
CATSRDQFSGLFVNEQYF
>TRBV6-6|NA|NA|TRBJ2-2
TGTGCCAGCAGAATCCTTAAGAACACCGGGGAGCTGTTTTTT
CASRILKNTGELFF
>TRBV2|NA|TRBD1|TRBJ1-4
TGTGCCAGCAGCGGGACAGCGGCAAATGAAAAACTGTTTTTT
CASSGTAANEKLFF
>TRBV30|NA|NA|TRBJ1-1
TGTGCCTGGTCCGGGGGGACCGGTAAGGGGTTGAGAGCTGAAGCTTTCTTT
CAWSGGTGKGLRAEAFF
>TRBV6-1|NA|TRBD1|TRBJ1-2
TGTGCCAGCAGTTGGACAGGGAATTTGGATGGCTACACCTTC
CASSWTGNLDGYTF
>TRBV7-6|NA|TRBD1|TRBJ2-6
TGTGCCAGCAGCTCCAGACAGGGCTCTGGGGCCAACGTCCTGACTTTC
CASSSRQGSGANVLTF
>TRBV5-1|NA|NA|TRBJ1-3
TGCGCCAGCAGCTCTAATCGTCCAGGGGTATCTGGAAACACCATATATTTT
CASSSNRPGVSGNTIYF
>TRBV9|NA|TRBD2|TRBJ2-5
TGTGCCAGCAGCGTAGCACCCCTCCCCAGCGGGGGGCAAGAGACCCAGTACTTC
CASSVAPLPSGGQETQYF
>TRBV9|NA|TRBD1|TRBJ2-3
TGTGCCAGCAGCGTAGCCTGGGGACAGGGTGCAGATACGCAGTATTTT
CASSVAWGQGADTQYF
>TRBV6-1|once|NA|TRBJ1-1
TGTGCCAGCAGTGGGGGGGGTTGGTCGAGTACTCATGAAGCTTTCTTT
CASSGGGWSSTHEAFF
>TRBV14|NA|NA|TRBJ2-1
TGTGCCAGCAGCCGAGCCTTTAGCGGAGGTGAGCAGTTCTTC
CASSRAFSGGEQFF
>TRBV27|NA|TRBD1|TRBJ2-2
TGTGCCAGCAGTTTATTGGGCAGGGGGTTGGGCACCGGGGAGCTGTTTTTT
CASSLLGRGLGTGELFF
>TRBV19|NA|NA|TRBJ1-6
TGTGCCAGTAGTATAGAGGCGGCTTCACCCCTCCACTTT
CASSIEAASPLHF
>TRBV6-5|NA|NA|TRBJ2-2
TGTGCCAGCAGTGGCTCGGGACACAACACCGGGGAGCTGTTTTTT
CASSGSGHNTGELFF
>TRBV19|NA|NA|TRBJ2-1
TGTGCCAGTAGTATACCATCCCGAAGGAGCTCCTACAATGAGCAGTTCTTC
CASSIPSRRSSYNEQFF
>TRBV5-6|NA|NA|TRBJ2-2
TGTGCCAGCAGAATCGGGAACACCGGGGAGCTGTTTTTT
CASRIGNTGELFF
>TRBV5-1|few|NA|TRBJ1-1
TGCGCCAGCAGCGTTGAGGACAGCACCGGCACTGAAGCTTTCTTT
CASSVEDSTGTEAFF
>TRBV5-1|few|TRBD2|TRBJ2-1
TGCGCCAGCAGCGGACGGACTAGCGGGGAAATGGGCTCCTACAATGAGCAGTTCTTC
CASSGRTSGEMGSYNEQFF
>TRBV2|NA|TRBD1|TRBJ1-1
TGTGCCAGCAGCCTAAGGGGACAGGTTCAGGTCGGCACTGAAGCTTTCTTT
CASSLRGQVQVGTEAFF
>TRBV5-1|NA|TRBD1|TRBJ2-2
TGCGCCAGCAGCTTGTGGTACAGGGACAGCACCGGGGAGCTGTTTTTT
CASSLWYRDSTGELFF